Sequencing of this T cell receptor beta chain was carried out in a study of blood T cell repertoires in COVID-19. Study overall: Sample material is recorded as cDNA or gDNA derived from T cells, B-cell-depleted T cells, or PBMCs.

The repertoire was sequenced with immunoSEQ multiplex PCR; TCRdb's copy has only in-frame clones and lacks some. The table has fewer than 70,000 clones, around 88% seen once. CDR1 and CDR2 from the germline V gene are SGHVS and FNYEAQ. The CDR3 contains 16 residues. V lost 1 base and J lost 5; bases outside the gene matches: 6. This clonotype was obtained from a man in his forties or fifties with COVID-19, enrolled during active disease. This chain joins TRBV7-6 and TRBJ2-2; 8 bases agree with TRBD2. The sample was peripheral blood. Written as DNA, the CDR3 is TGTGCCAGCAGCTTAGAATCCGGGGGGGGAACCGGGGAGCTGTTTTTT. Amino acids: CASSLESGGGTGELFF. The full variable domain, completed using reference TRBV7-6 and TRBJ2-2, is GAGVSQSPRYKVTKRGQDVALRCDPISGHVSLYWYRQALGQGPEFLTYFNYEAQQDKSGLPNDRFSAERPEGSISTLTIQRTEQRDSAMYRCASSLESGGGTGELFFGEGSRLTVL.